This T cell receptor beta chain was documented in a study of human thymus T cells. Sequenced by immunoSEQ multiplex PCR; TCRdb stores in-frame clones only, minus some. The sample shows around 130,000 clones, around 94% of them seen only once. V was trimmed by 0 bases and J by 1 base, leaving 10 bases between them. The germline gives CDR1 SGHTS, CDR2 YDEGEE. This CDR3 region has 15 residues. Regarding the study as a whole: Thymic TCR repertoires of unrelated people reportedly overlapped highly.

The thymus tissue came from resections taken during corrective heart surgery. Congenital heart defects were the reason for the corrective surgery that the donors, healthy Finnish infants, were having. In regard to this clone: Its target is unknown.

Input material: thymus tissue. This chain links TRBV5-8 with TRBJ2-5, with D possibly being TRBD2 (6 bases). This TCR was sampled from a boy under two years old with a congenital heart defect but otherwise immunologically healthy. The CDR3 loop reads CASSLARGCQETQYF. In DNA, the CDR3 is TGTGCCAGCAGCTTGGCCCGGGGGTGCCAAGAGACCCAGTACTTC.